These 26 T cell receptor beta chains were all obtained from the same sample, sequenced in a study of blood T cell repertoires in COVID-19. Repertoires were generated with immunoSEQ multiplex PCR, while TCRdb's copy carries only in-frame clones and drops some. The sample lists around 310,000 clones, 90% occurring once. Sequencing was performed on peripheral blood. Receptor source: a woman in her 30s with COVID-19, enrolled during active disease.

The chain is built from TRBV27 and TRBJ2-2; 9 bases are a match to TRBD2. The CDR3 has 18 amino acids. V gave up 2 bases and J gave up 2 bases; unmatched junction bases: 9. Germline values: CDR1 MNHEY, CDR2 SMNVEV (reference sequence). The CDR3 protein is CASSLQRRLAANTGELFF. Written as DNA, the CDR3 is TGTGCCAGCAGTTTACAGAGGAGACTAGCGGCCAACACCGGGGAGCTGTTTTTT.

This clone was observed a few times. J is TRBJ2-7 and V is TRBV2; TRBD2 agrees at 9 bases. The germline V gene has CDR1 SNHLY and CDR2 FYNNEI. Trimming cost V 8 bases and J 2 bases; bases outside gene matches: 10. This CDR3 spans 15 amino acids. The CDR3 DNA sequence: TGTGCCAGCGAAAAGAGCGGGAGGCCTACCTACGAGCAGTACTTC. Its protein is CASEKSGRPTYEQYF.

The V call is TRBV4-3, the J call TRBJ2-7; 9 bases agree with TRBD1. V lost 1 base to trimming and J lost 2 bases; unmatched junction nucleotides: 3. Per the germline V gene, CDR1 is LGHNA and CDR2 is YSLEER. The CDR3 contains 15 residues. CDR3 sequence: CASSQVGTGTYEQYF. CDR3 bases: TGCGCCAGCAGCCAAGTAGGGACAGGGACCTACGAGCAGTACTTC.

This clone was picked up one time. The V gene is TRBV28, the J gene TRBJ1-4, with 11 bases matching TRBD1. In germline, CDR1 is MDHEN, CDR2 SYDVKM. The trim removed 6 bases at V and 8 bases at J, leaving 8 bases unmatched. CDR3 length equals 15 residues. DNA for the CDR3: TGTGCCAGCAGGTACCGGGACAGGGGGAGAGAAAAACTGTTTTTT. As protein: CASRYRDRGREKLFF.

The chain joins TRBV7-2 to TRBJ2-2, with a possible D match to TRBD1 (6 bases). There are 15 residues in the CDR3. Between the trimmed V and J ends, which lost 1 base and 5 bases, there was a span of 11 bases. The germline V gene encodes CDR1 SGHTA and CDR2 FQGNSA. This CDR3 reads CASSLEGVGTGELFF. CDR3 nucleotides: TGTGCCAGCAGCTTAGAGGGGGTTGGTACCGGGGAGCTGTTTTTT.

J is TRBJ1-1 and V is TRBV6-5; D gene ambiguous. From germline, CDR1 is MNHEY and CDR2 SVGAGI. Between the trimmed V and J ends, which lost 1 base and 10 bases, there was a span of 10 bases. There are 12 residues in the CDR3. CDR3 nucleotides: TGTGCCAGCAGTTACTTCGACGGGAGAGCTTTCTTT. Translated, it gives CASSYFDGRAFF.

The chain couples TRBV12-3 or TRBV12-4 to TRBJ2-2; 7 bases fit TRBD1. The CDR3 is 13 amino acids. After removal of 6 bases from V and 8 bases from J, the junction contained 6 bases not matched to a gene. The CDR3 sequence: CASSRQGPGELFF. CDR3 bases: TGTGCCAGCAGCCGACAGGGACCAGGGGAGCTGTTTTTT.

The chain carries TRBV10-2 and TRBJ2-7, with D possibly being TRBD2 (6 bases). Germline loops: CDR1 WSHSY, CDR2 SAAADI. Trimming pared 6 bases from V and 1 base from J, leaving 10 bases between. The CDR3 is 13 amino acids. Here the CDR3 DNA reads TGCGCCAGCAGGGGGGGATGGTCCTACGAGCAGTACTTC. As protein: CASRGGWSYEQYF.

The chain carries TRBV5-1 and TRBJ2-1; tentatively, D is TRBD2 (6 bases). The CDR3 contains 13 residues. Trimming pared 4 bases from V and 6 bases from J, leaving 11 bases between. Germline CDR1 SGHRS, CDR2 YFSETQ. The CDR3 region has the DNA TGCGCCAGCAGCCCCGGACTAACCAATGAGCAGTTCTTC. This translates into CASSPGLTNEQFF.

This rearrangement joins TRBV10-3 to TRBJ2-3; D gene unclear. This CDR3 region has 12 residues. The germline gives CDR1 ENHRY, CDR2 SYGVKD. V was clipped by 4 bases and J by 6 bases, with 8 bases between them. CDR3 in DNA: TGTGCCATCAGTGGAGAGTCGGATACGCAGTATTTT. It translates to CAISGESDTQYF.

The rearrangement uses TRBV28 and TRBJ2-6; TRBD1 might be the D (6 bases). The CDR3 has 15 amino acids. Trimming cost V 4 bases and J 1 base, with 8 bases left between them. From germline, CDR1 is MDHEN and CDR2 SYDVKM. The CDR3 region has the DNA TGTGCCAGCAGTTCACAGGGTTCTGGGGCCAACGTCCTGACTTTC. Amino acid sequence: CASSSQGSGANVLTF.

The V call is TRBV6-6, the J call TRBJ2-6; maybe TRBD2 (5 bases). The CDR3 has 18 residues. V lost 5 bases and J 0 bases, leaving 17 bases between the germline ends. Germline assignment: CDR1 MNHNY and CDR2 SVGAGI (reference sequence). The CDR3 DNA sequence: TGTGCCAGCAGTCCCACCATCGACGGGATCTCTGGGGCCAACGTCCTGACTTTC. Translation gives CASSPTIDGISGANVLTF.

The chain carries TRBV7-2 and TRBJ1-1, with D tentatively TRBD1 (5 bases). The CDR3 spans 14 residues. Germline V gene sequence: CDR1 SGHTA, CDR2 FQGNSA. The ends were cut back, 1 base at V and 7 bases at J, with 13 bases in the middle. CDR3 in DNA: TGTGCCAGCAGCTTAGGCTTGGGGGGAATTGAAGCTTTCTTT. Its protein product is CASSLGLGGIEAFF.

This chain connects TRBV24-1 to TRBJ2-7, with D unclear. The CDR3 loop spans 14 amino acids. Germline V gene lookup returns CDR1 KGHDR and CDR2 SFDVKD. Trimming cost V 3 bases and J 6 bases, with 14 bases left between them. The CDR3 sequence: CATSDNKSPLEQYF. The CDR3 coding sequence is TGTGCCACCAGTGATAATAAGAGCCCTCTCGAGCAGTACTTC.

The V call is TRBV10-3, the J call TRBJ2-7, with TRBD2 as a possible D gene (6 bases). Germline V gene data show CDR1 as ENHRY and CDR2 as SYGVKD. The V end was cut by 6 bases, the J end by 2 bases, with 14 bases between. This CDR3 spans 14 amino acids. The CDR3 is CAISPGLNTYEQYF. DNA of the CDR3: TGTGCCATCAGCCCGGGACTGAACACCTACGAGCAGTACTTC.

The V and J genes are TRBV7-8 and TRBJ1-2; possibly TRBD1 for D (5 bases). CDR1 is SGHVS, CDR2 FQNEAQ, per germline. This CDR3 contains 15 residues. V lost 1 base and J lost 6, with 15 bases in between. The CDR3 protein is CASSLGRESVDGYTF. The CDR3 nucleotides read TGTGCCAGCAGCTTAGGCAGGGAAAGCGTGGATGGCTACACCTTC.

The chain uses TRBV5-6 and TRBJ1-1; 9 bases agree with TRBD1. Germline V gives CDR1 SGHDT, CDR2 YYEEEE. V lost 4 bases to trimming and J lost 4 bases; unmatched junction nucleotides: 14. The CDR3 totals 17 residues. Here the CDR3 DNA reads TGTGCCAGCAGCAGCCGTCCCGGGACAGGGTGGTCCACTGAAGCTTTCTTT. Its protein product is CASSSRPGTGWSTEAFF. The entire variable domain, with the rest obtained from reference TRBV5-6 and TRBJ1-1, is as follows: DAGVTQSPTHLIKTRGQQVTLRCSPKSGHDTVSWYQQALGQGPQFIFQYYEEEERQRGNFPDRFSGHQFPNYSSELNVNALLLGDSALYLCASSSRPGTGWSTEAFFGQGTRLTVV.

The chain couples TRBV2 to TRBJ1-6; tentative D call: TRBD1 (5 bases). The germline V gene encodes CDR1 SNHLY and CDR2 FYNNEI. This CDR3 spans 13 amino acids. Trimming removed 1 base from V and 8 bases from J, with 6 bases in between. CDR3 sequence (DNA): TGTGCCAGCAGTGAAGTCAGGGATTCACCCCTCCACTTT. This encodes CASSEVRDSPLHF.

The gene calls are TRBV27 and TRBJ2-7, with 8 bases that match TRBD1. CDR1 MNHEY and CDR2 SMNVEV come from the germline V gene (reference sequence). This CDR3 has 17 residues. V gave up 0 bases and J gave up 2 bases; unmatched junction bases: 9. The CDR3 protein is CASSLSLGGTGPYEQYF. The CDR3 DNA sequence: TGTGCCAGCAGTTTATCACTTGGTGGGACAGGTCCCTACGAGCAGTACTTC.

This clone showed up just once. This same CDR3 is encoded by further DNA sequences in the sample. The CDR3 reads CAWSVRREAFF. The CDR3 nucleotides read TGTGCCTGGAGTGTACGGAGAGAAGCTTTCTTT. V usage is TRBV30 and J usage is TRBJ1-1; D remains ambiguous. Germline loops: CDR1 GTSNPN, CDR2 SVGIG (reference sequence). V dropped 0 bases and J dropped 8 bases, with 7 bases sitting between them. This CDR3 is 11 amino acids long.

V usage is TRBV11-2 and J usage is TRBJ2-7; TRBD2 matches 9 bases. The V and J ends lost 1 base and 2 bases, in that order; junction bases with no gene match: 3. The CDR3 contains 15 residues. In germline, CDR1 is SGHAT, CDR2 FQNNGV. The CDR3 is CASSLGLAATYEQYF. For the CDR3, the DNA is TGTGCCAGCAGCTTAGGACTAGCGGCGACCTACGAGCAGTACTTC.

This clone is a singleton in its sample. This chain connects TRBV4-3 to TRBJ1-2; D is unclear. The V and J ends lost 4 bases and 0 bases respectively, with 12 bases between them. Looked up from germline, CDR1 is LGHNA and CDR2 is YSLEER. The CDR3 is made up of 15 amino acids. In DNA form, the CDR3 reads TGCGCCAGCAGCCGCCGGACGGACTCTAACTATGGCTACACCTTC. This gives the protein CASSRRTDSNYGYTF.

The chain combines TRBV3-1 (or the pseudogene TRBV3-2) with TRBJ2-5; D is ambiguous. The CDR3 is 16 residues long. Germline CDR1 reads LGHDT; CDR2 reads YNNKEL (reference sequence). V shed 0 bases and J shed 7 bases, with 18 bases lying between them. CDR3 sequence (DNA): TGTGCCAGCAGCCAAGAAAGTTTCACCGTCCCAGTGACCCAGTACTTC. Translated: CASSQESFTVPVTQYF.

The chain recombines TRBV4-1 with TRBJ2-7; TRBD2 agrees at 7 bases. V dropped 1 base and J dropped 2; count of bases not matched to a gene: 11. This CDR3 region has 17 residues. Germline lookup yields CDR1 MGHRA and CDR2 YSYEKL. CDR3 DNA sequence: TGCGCCAGCAGCCAAGTTGACAAGCGGGATCCAACCTACGAGCAGTACTTC. Its protein product is CASSQVDKRDPTYEQYF.

The J gene is TRBJ1-2, the V gene TRBV6-5; TRBD1 matches at 9 bases. Trimming cost V 9 bases and J 5 bases; bases outside gene matches: 10. Per germline, CDR1 MNHEY and CDR2 SVGAGI. The CDR3 loop spans 14 amino acids. The CDR3 is CASRRDRDIYGYTF. In DNA, the CDR3 is TGTGCCAGTCGACGGGACAGGGATATTTATGGCTACACCTTC.

In DNA, the CDR3 is TGTGCCAGCAGCCAAGCCCTCCAGGGGAACTATGGCTACACCTTC. Protein: CASSQALQGNYGYTF. The chain has TRBV4-2 and TRBJ1-2; D possibly corresponds to TRBD1 (6 bases). V was cut by 1 base and J by 2 bases, with 11 bases left in between. Germline V gives CDR1 LGHNA, CDR2 YNFKEQ. This CDR3 has 15 amino acids.